This TCR beta chain was recovered during a study of blood T cell repertoires in COVID-19. At the level of the study: Samples came from the United States, Italy and Spain, spanning acute and convalescent COVID-19. T cells, B-cell-depleted T cells, or PBMCs supplied cDNA or gDNA.

The participants were between roughly 18 and 89 years old and came from about two dozen US areas. Cohort 3 recovery required two negative PCRs, clearance, or symptom resolution. Some clones are missing from TCRdb's copy, which holds only in-frame ones; the method was immunoSEQ multiplex PCR. This sample has fewer than 450,000 clones, with about 88% found just once. The CDR3 spans 15 residues. V shed 2 bases and J shed 5 bases, with 15 bases lying between them. Germline loops: CDR1 SGHTA, CDR2 FQGNSA. The chain is built from TRBV7-2 and TRBJ1-1, with D perhaps matching TRBD1 (5 bases). The TCR sequence derives from a woman under 30 who had recovered from COVID-19. The sequencing sample was made of PBMCs or T cells enriched from blood (not recorded which). This CDR3 reads CASSLNGPGGTEAFF. The CDR3 DNA reads as TGTGCCAGCAGCTTAAACGGCCCGGGGGGTACTGAAGCTTTCTTT.